The 5 T cell receptor beta chains below were found in one sample sequenced in a study of T-cell reconstitution after alpha-beta-depleted transplantation in children. The library targeted TCRbeta and was prepared with unique molecular identifiers. TCRdb reprocessed the PCR reads with MiXCR, giving one entry per CDR3 protein. Of some 260,000 distinct CDR3 sequences listed, roughly 25% are singletons. Sequencing was performed on PBMCs, mostly from graft donor cells, taken 360 days after TCRalphabeta/CD19-depleted stem cell transplant. The receptors were sampled from a female patient between 2 and 10 years old who had a stem cell transplant for congenital amegakaryocytic thrombocytopenia, so the T cells may come from the graft donor.

V is TRBV29-1 and J is TRBJ2-1; D may be TRBD2 (5 bases). The CDR3 sequence is 12 residues long. The V gene's germline CDR1 is SQVTM and CDR2 ANQGSEA. The ends were cut back, 7 bases at V and 2 bases at J, with 9 bases in the middle. The CDR3 DNA follows: TGCAGCGCTACTAGAGCCTACAATGAGCAGTTCTTC. This sequence encodes CSATRAYNEQFF.

The chain links TRBV6-2 or TRBV6-3 to TRBJ2-1, with D possibly being TRBD2 (6 bases). The CDR3 sequence is 12 residues long. Trimming removed 7 bases at V and 5 bases at J, with 9 bases between. Germline V CDR1 and CDR2: MNHEY, SVGEGT. The CDR3 region is CASTGLNNEQFF. The DNA of the CDR3 is TGTGCCAGCACGGGACTGAACAATGAGCAGTTCTTC.

This clonotype showed up many times. The chain employs TRBV20-1 and TRBJ1-5; D uncertain. From germline, CDR1 is DFQATT and CDR2 SNEGSKA (reference sequence). Trimming took 1 base from V and 9 from J, leaving 13 bases between them. This CDR3 region has 13 residues. In nucleotides, the CDR3 is TGCAGTGCTAGAGTACCCGGGTTTGGGCCCCAGCATTTT. This translates into CSARVPGFGPQHF.

The V gene is TRBV20-1, the J gene TRBJ1-5; unclear D gene. V dropped 4 bases and J dropped 4 bases, with 14 bases sitting between them. The CDR3 has 14 residues. CDR1 is DFQATT and CDR2 is SNEGSKA in the germline V gene (reference sequence). DNA of the CDR3: TGCAGTGCTAAGGCCCAGGACTTTAATCAGCCCCAGCATTTT. This codes for CSAKAQDFNQPQHF.

The rearrangement uses TRBV4-1 and TRBJ2-7; a weak D match, TRBD2 (6 bases). The CDR3 contains 24 residues. Trimming left V 1 base short and J 0 bases short, with 37 bases between. Germline V gene sequence: CDR1 MGHRA, CDR2 YSYEKL. The CDR3 loop is CASSQVWGQSNPRLQLADSYEQYF. CDR3 DNA sequence: TGCGCCAGCAGCCAAGTCTGGGGCCAATCAAACCCGCGATTACAGTTAGCGGACTCCTACGAGCAGTACTTC.